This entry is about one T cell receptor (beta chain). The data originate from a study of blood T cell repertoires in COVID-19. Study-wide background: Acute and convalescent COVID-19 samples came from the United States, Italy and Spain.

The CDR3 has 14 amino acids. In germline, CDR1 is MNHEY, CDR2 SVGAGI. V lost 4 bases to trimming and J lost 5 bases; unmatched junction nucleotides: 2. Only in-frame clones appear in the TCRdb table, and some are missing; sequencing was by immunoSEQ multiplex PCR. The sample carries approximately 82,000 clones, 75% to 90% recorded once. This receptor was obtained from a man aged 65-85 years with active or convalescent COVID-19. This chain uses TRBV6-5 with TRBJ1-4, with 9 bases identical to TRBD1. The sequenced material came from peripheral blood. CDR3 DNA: TGTGCCAGCAGTTCAGGACAGGGGAATGAAAAACTGTTTTTT. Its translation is CASSSGQGNEKLFF.